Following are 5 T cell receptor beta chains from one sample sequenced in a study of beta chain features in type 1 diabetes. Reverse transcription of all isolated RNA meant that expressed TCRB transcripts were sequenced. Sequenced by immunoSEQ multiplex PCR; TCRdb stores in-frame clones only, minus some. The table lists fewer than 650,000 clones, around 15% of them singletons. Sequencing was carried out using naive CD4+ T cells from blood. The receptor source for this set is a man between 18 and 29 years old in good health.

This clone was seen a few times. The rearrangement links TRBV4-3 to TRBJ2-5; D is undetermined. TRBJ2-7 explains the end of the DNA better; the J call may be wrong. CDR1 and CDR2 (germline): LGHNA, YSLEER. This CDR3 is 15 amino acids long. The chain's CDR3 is CASSQDTARQYEQYF. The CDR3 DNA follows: TGCGCCAGCAGCCAAGATACGGCCCGCCAGTACGAGCAGTACTTC.

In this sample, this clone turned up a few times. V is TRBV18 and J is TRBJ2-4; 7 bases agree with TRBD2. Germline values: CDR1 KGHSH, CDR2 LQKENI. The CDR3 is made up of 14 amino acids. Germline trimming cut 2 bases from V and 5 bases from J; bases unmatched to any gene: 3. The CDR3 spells CASSPIGLENIQYF. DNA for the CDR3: TGTGCCAGCTCACCAATTGGACTAGAAAACATTCAGTACTTC.

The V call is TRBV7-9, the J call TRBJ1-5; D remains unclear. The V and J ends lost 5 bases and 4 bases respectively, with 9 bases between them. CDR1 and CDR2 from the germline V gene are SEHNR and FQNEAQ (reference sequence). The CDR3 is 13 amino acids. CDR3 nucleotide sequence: TGTGCCAGCAGCCCCCAGGCGAATCAGCCCCAGCATTTT. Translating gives CASSPQANQPQHF.

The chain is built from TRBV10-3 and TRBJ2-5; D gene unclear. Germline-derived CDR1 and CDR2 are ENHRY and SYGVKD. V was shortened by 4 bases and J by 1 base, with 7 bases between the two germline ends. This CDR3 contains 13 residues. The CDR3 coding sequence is TGTGCCATCAGTGGCTCTACCCAAGAGACCCAGTACTTC. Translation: CAISGSTQETQYF.

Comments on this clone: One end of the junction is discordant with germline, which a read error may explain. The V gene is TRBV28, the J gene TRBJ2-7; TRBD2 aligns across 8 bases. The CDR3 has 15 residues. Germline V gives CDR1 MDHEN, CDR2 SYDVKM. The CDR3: CASSLTSGRSYKQYF. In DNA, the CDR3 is TGTGCCAGCAGTTTAACTAGCGGACGCTCCTACAAGCAGTACTTC.